In its sample, the clone carrying this TCR beta chain was seen once. Antigen unknown. The sample carries other DNA sequences with the same CDR3. Sequenced by immunoSEQ multiplex PCR; TCRdb stores in-frame clones only, minus some. The profile shows roughly 100,000 clones, around 86% of them singletons. J gave up 2 bases and V 6 bases, and 15 bases lay outside the gene matches. Looked up from germline, CDR1 is SGHTA and CDR2 is FQGNSA. The CDR3 is 17 amino acids. The data derive from a study of T cell responses to AZD1222 COVID-19 vaccine. Study information: Timing groups of about 4 and about 12 weeks for second doses were pooled. Study findings and constraints: Among AZD1222 vaccinees, only six or seven were seropositive at baseline. Spike as a whole was targeted by vaccine-associated CD4 TCRs, dominant at 160-218 and 743-854. Researchers took repertoire samples only after the peak T cell response had come.

This TCR came from an adult in good health. Sequences were derived from peripheral blood, sampled on day 0 of AZD1222 vaccination. J is TRBJ2-7 and V is TRBV7-2; 8 nucleotides match TRBD1. The CDR3 nucleotides read TGTGCCAGCAGTTCCAGCTGGCAGGGGGCGTCTACCTACGAGCAGTACTTC. It encodes CASSSSWQGASTYEQYF.